This is a list of T cell receptor beta chains from one sample in a study of T cell responses to AZD1222 COVID-19 vaccine. Only in-frame clones appear in the TCRdb table, and some are missing; sequencing was by immunoSEQ multiplex PCR. Found here are about 140,000 clones, about 86% of them singletons; the top ten hold 5.1%. The sequenced sample was peripheral blood, obtained 28 days after the second AZD1222 dose. Receptors originate from an adult who received the AZD1222 COVID-19 vaccine. The CDR3 runs from the conserved cysteine through the conserved F or W. A D gene is named only where the DNA matches it firmly. Rows may omit the clone size; those that give it use once, few, many or a size class.

clone size	J gene	D gene	V gene	CDR3 protein	CDR3 DNA
-	TRBJ2-3	TRBD1	TRBV5-1	CASSLGQGWTDTQYF	TGCGCCAGCAGCTTGGGACAGGGATGGACAGATACGCAGTATTTT
-	TRBJ2-5	-	TRBV15	CATSRDTGGETQYF	TGTGCCACCAGCAGAGACACCGGTGGGGAGACCCAGTACTTC
-	TRBJ1-1	TRBD1	TRBV18	CASSQTGRTEAFF	TGTGCCAGCTCACAGACAGGGAGGACTGAAGCTTTCTTT
-	TRBJ2-1	-	TRBV19	CASSPTLQGGPFF	TGTGCCAGTAGTCCAACCCTACAGGGAGGTCCGTTCTTC
-	TRBJ2-1	-	TRBV30	CAWSRDTNNEQFF	TGTGCCTGGAGCCGAGACACGAACAATGAGCAGTTCTTC
few	TRBJ1-1	TRBD1	TRBV6-5	CASSPVRQGNTEAFF	TGTGCCAGCAGCCCGGTCCGACAGGGGAACACTGAAGCTTTCTTT
-	TRBJ1-6	-	TRBV12-5	CASGLVQGQGRDSPLHF	TGTGCTAGTGGTTTGGTACAGGGACAAGGACGGGATTCACCCCTCCACTTT
-	TRBJ1-1	TRBD1	TRBV5-1	CASSVRDRGIGFF	TGCGCCAGCAGCGTCCGGGACAGGGGGATAGGTTTCTTT
-	TRBJ2-1	TRBD2	TRBV5-4	CASSPQGGNEQFF	TGTGCCAGCAGCCCCCAGGGAGGGAATGAGCAGTTCTTC
once	TRBJ2-3	-	TRBV7-9	CASSSDTTDTQYF	TGTGCCAGCAGCTCGGACACCACAGATACGCAGTATTTT
-	TRBJ1-1	-	TRBV5-5	CASSLERVLNTEAFF	TGTGCCAGCAGCTTGGAGAGGGTTTTGAACACTGAAGCTTTCTTT
few	TRBJ1-1	TRBD1	TRBV27	CASGDRDLPTEAFF	TGTGCCAGCGGCGACAGGGACCTTCCAACTGAAGCTTTCTTT
-	TRBJ2-1	-	TRBV6-1	CASSEMVGYNEQFF	TGTGCCAGCAGTGAAATGGTGGGCTACAATGAGCAGTTCTTC
-	TRBJ1-2	-	TRBV5-1	CASSREMGYGYTF	TGCGCCAGCAGCCGGGAGATGGGCTATGGCTACACCTTC
-	TRBJ1-6	TRBD1	TRBV19	CASQGQGAGKSPLHF	TGTGCCTCCCAAGGGCAGGGGGCGGGAAAATCACCCCTCCACTTT
-	TRBJ1-6	-	TRBV27	CASSPGTFNSPLHF	TGTGCCAGCAGTCCCGGGACGTTTAATTCACCCCTCCACTTT
-	TRBJ1-2	TRBD1	TRBV9	CASSSSDRALPYGYTF	TGTGCCAGCAGCTCGTCAGACAGGGCCCTTCCCTATGGCTACACCTTC
-	TRBJ1-1	-	TRBV29-1	CSGITRLNTEAFF	TGCAGCGGGATCACCCGTTTAAACACTGAAGCTTTCTTT
-	TRBJ1-1	-	TRBV20-1	CSASFQGNTEAFF	TGCAGTGCTAGTTTCCAGGGAAACACTGAAGCTTTCTTT
few	TRBJ1-3	TRBD1	TRBV5-4	CASSIGDRVSGNTIYF	TGTGCCAGCAGCATAGGGGACAGAGTGAGTGGAAACACCATATATTTT
-	TRBJ2-1	-	TRBV19	CASRKDSYNEQFF	TGTGCCAGTAGGAAAGACAGCTACAATGAGCAGTTCTTC
-	TRBJ1-1	-	TRBV6-6	CASRQRENTEAFF	TGTGCCAGCAGGCAGCGGGAGAACACTGAAGCTTTCTTT
-	TRBJ2-2	TRBD2	TRBV2	CATTWEGGGTGELFF	TGTGCCACCACCTGGGAGGGCGGGGGCACCGGGGAGCTGTTTTTT
few	TRBJ2-3	-	TRBV28	CASSLYSDTQYF	TGTGCCAGCAGTTTATATTCAGATACGCAGTATTTT
-	TRBJ1-3	-	TRBV5-6	CASSLPGNTIYF	TGTGCCAGCAGCTTGCCTGGAAACACCATATATTTT
-	TRBJ2-2	-	TRBV27	CASSYPTGTTNTGELFF	TGTGCCAGCAGTTACCCCACCGGGACAACGAACACCGGGGAGCTGTTTTTT
few	TRBJ2-7	-	TRBV7-8	CASSPRGASYEQYF	TGTGCCAGCAGCCCGAGGGGGGCTTCCTACGAGCAGTACTTC
once	TRBJ2-7	-	TRBV3-1/TRBV3-2	CASSQVQGIYEQYF	TGTGCCAGCAGCCAAGTGCAGGGAATTTACGAGCAGTACTTC
few	TRBJ1-3	-	TRBV3-1/TRBV3-2	CASSPVDGGLGNTIYF	TGTGCCAGCAGCCCAGTAGACGGAGGCCTAGGAAACACCATATATTTT
-	TRBJ1-1	-	TRBV7-2	CASSLVKTHTEAFF	TGTGCCAGCAGCTTAGTTAAAACCCACACTGAAGCTTTCTTT
-	TRBJ2-4	-	TRBV5-6	CASSDFLAKNIQYF	TGTGCCAGCAGCGACTTTCTAGCCAAAAACATTCAGTACTTC
few	TRBJ2-2	-	TRBV7-6	CASSLQTGELFF	TGTGCCAGCAGTCTCCAGACCGGGGAGCTGTTTTTT
-	TRBJ1-4	-	TRBV30	CAWSVAQVFGKLFF	TGTGCCTGGAGTGTAGCACAGGTATTTGGAAAACTGTTTTTT
-	TRBJ2-3	-	TRBV5-1	CASSFRSPTDTQYF	TGCGCCAGCAGCTTCAGGAGTCCCACAGATACGCAGTATTTT
-	TRBJ2-1	-	TRBV5-8	CASEKGTGTYNEQFF	TGTGCCAGCGAGAAAGGGACGGGGACCTACAATGAGCAGTTCTTC
-	TRBJ1-6	TRBD1	TRBV7-2	CASSVTGANSPLHF	TGTGCCAGCAGCGTAACAGGGGCTAATTCACCCCTCCACTTT
-	TRBJ1-5	-	TRBV2	CASSEGGYSNQPQHF	TGTGCCAGCAGTGAGGGGGGTTATAGCAATCAGCCCCAGCATTTT
-	TRBJ1-5	-	TRBV6-5	CAGRRDSNQPQHF	TGTGCCGGACGCAGGGACAGCAATCAGCCCCAGCATTTT
-	TRBJ2-1	-	TRBV27	CASSSLGAGSYNEQFF	TGTGCCAGCAGTTCGCTAGGAGCGGGCTCCTACAATGAGCAGTTCTTC
-	TRBJ2-3	TRBD2	TRBV2	CASSAERGSTDTQYF	TGTGCCAGCAGTGCTGAGCGGGGAAGCACAGATACGCAGTATTTT
-	TRBJ1-1	-	TRBV12-3/TRBV12-4	CASSFDGEAFF	TGTGCCAGCAGTTTTGACGGTGAAGCTTTCTTT
-	TRBJ1-2	-	TRBV5-1	CASSSEPYGQFLLYGYTF	TGCGCCAGCAGCTCGGAACCGTATGGACAGTTTCTTCTCTATGGCTACACCTTC
-	TRBJ2-7	-	TRBV20-1	CSASDHAGTYEQYF	TGCAGTGCTAGTGACCACGCGGGAACCTACGAGCAGTACTTC
-	TRBJ1-4	TRBD1	TRBV5-1	CASSGPTGANEKLFF	TGCGCCAGCAGCGGGCCGACAGGGGCGAATGAAAAACTGTTTTTT
-	TRBJ1-2	TRBD1	TRBV5-1	CASSPTPGQGGSNYGYTF	TGCGCCAGCAGCCCGACACCGGGACAGGGGGGCTCTAACTATGGCTACACCTTC
-	TRBJ1-1	-	TRBV12-5	CASGLGVGGTDEAFF	TGTGCTAGTGGTTTGGGAGTAGGGGGAACAGATGAAGCTTTCTTT
-	TRBJ2-5	-	TRBV5-4	CASSLDGGGETQYF	TGTGCCAGCAGCCTGGACGGAGGTGGAGAGACCCAGTACTTC
once	TRBJ2-5	-	TRBV5-1	CASSLEFGGGETQYF	TGCGCCAGCAGCTTGGAGTTTGGGGGCGGGGAGACCCAGTACTTC
-	TRBJ2-1	TRBD2	TRBV7-6	CASSLAGVVWLAGYNEQFF	TGTGCCAGCAGCTTAGCAGGGGTTGTGTGGCTAGCGGGCTACAATGAGCAGTTCTTC
-	TRBJ2-1	TRBD2	TRBV5-1	CASSSQAGGPDEQFF	TGCGCCAGCAGCTCCCAAGCGGGAGGGCCGGATGAGCAGTTCTTC
-	TRBJ2-3	-	TRBV4-2	CASSQDRVRTDTQYF	TGTGCCAGCAGCCAAGATCGGGTCCGCACAGATACGCAGTATTTT